This passage covers 11 T cell receptor beta chains from one sample sequenced in a study of CXCR3 chemokines and chemotherapy response in bladder cancer. TCRdb re-called the PCR reads with MiXCR, one entry per CDR3 protein. The sample lists over 3,000 distinct CDR3 sequences, under 20% seen once, with around 22% in the top ten. The specimen was collected from a patient whose treatment included neoadjuvant chemotherapy. All receptors derive from a human donor with bladder cancer that did not respond to neoadjuvant chemotherapy.

This clonotype is classed as large. CDR3 sequence: CASSLGPMGSGELFF. In DNA, the CDR3 is TGTGCCAGTAGTCTTGGACCTATGGGGTCTGGGGAGCTGTTTTTT. This chain joins TRBV19 and TRBJ2-2; D unresolved. Between the trimmed V and J ends, which lost 5 bases and 8 bases, there was a span of 18 bases. Germline V CDR1 and CDR2: LNHDA, SQIVND (reference sequence). The CDR3 is made up of 15 amino acids.

By its share, this clonotype is large. The chain carries TRBV5-4 and TRBJ2-1; TRBD2 matches 7 bases. Germline V gene sequence: CDR1 SGHNT, CDR2 YYREEE (reference sequence). CDR3 size: 15 residues. The V segment lost 4 bases and the J segment 7 bases; nucleotides outside the gene matches: 11. CDR3 DNA sequence: TGTGCCAGCAGCCCTCGAGGTGGGGGAGGGAATGAGCAGTTCTTC. Protein product: CASSPRGGGGNEQFF.

This clonotype is labeled as medium-sized. V gene TRBV28 combines with J gene TRBJ2-5, with 15 bases fitting TRBD2. V dropped 5 bases and J dropped 3; count of bases not matched to a gene: 7. The CDR3 contains 17 residues. Germline-derived CDR1 and CDR2 are MDHEN and SYDVKM. DNA for the CDR3: TGTGCCAGCAGTACCCGGACTAGCGGGGGGGCCAAAGAGACCCAGTACTTC. It codes for CASSTRTSGGAKETQYF.

In its sample, this clonotype is medium-sized. The chain is built from TRBV6-6 and TRBJ2-5; D might be TRBD1 (6 bases). The germline V gene has CDR1 MNHNY and CDR2 SVGAGI (reference sequence). The CDR3 consists of 13 residues. The ends were cut back, 5 bases at V and 4 bases at J, with 11 bases in the middle. In DNA form, the CDR3 reads TGTGCCAGCAGTACGGGACATCGAGAGACCCAGTACTTC. Translating it yields CASSTGHRETQYF.

The V and J genes are TRBV10-3 and TRBJ2-2; maybe TRBD1 (6 bases). Trimming removed 9 bases from V and 4 bases from J, with 21 bases in between. Per germline, CDR1 ENHRY and CDR2 SYGVKD. There are 16 residues in the CDR3. The CDR3 DNA sequence: TGTGCCATGTCCCAGGGGCTGGAGGCGACCACCGGGGAGCTGTTTTTT. This codes for CAMSQGLEATTGELFF.

This clonotype rates as large. The chain links TRBV6-1 to TRBJ1-2; no clear D gene. The CDR3 is 10 residues long. The V end was cut by 4 bases, the J end by 7 bases, with 4 bases between. CDR1 is MNHNS, CDR2 SASEGT, per germline. The CDR3 region has the DNA TGTGCCAGCAGTGCCATTGGCTACACCTTC. Protein: CASSAIGYTF.

This clonotype was counted at least ten times. The CDR3 DNA sequence: TGTGCCAGCAGCTTCAGGACAGGGGGGGGGTACGAGCAGTACTTC. Its translation: CASSFRTGGGYEQYF. This chain connects TRBV7-9 to TRBJ2-7, with 10 bases aligning to TRBD1. Germline CDR1 is SEHNR and CDR2 is FQNEAQ (reference sequence). V dropped 3 bases and J dropped 4; count of bases not matched to a gene: 6. The CDR3 runs to 15 residues.

Ten or more counts support this clonotype. CDR3 region: CASSLSGGSPLHF. The CDR3 bases are TGTGCCAGCAGTTTATCAGGGGGTTCACCCCTCCACTTT. The chain is built from TRBV27 and TRBJ1-6, with a tentative D call TRBD1 (6 bases). With 0 bases removed from V and 9 bases from J, the gap between germline ends came to 6 bases. Germline V gene sequence: CDR1 MNHEY, CDR2 SMNVEV (reference sequence). The CDR3 consists of 13 residues.

The chain is built from TRBV19 and TRBJ1-2, with 10 bases lining up with TRBD1. The V gene's germline CDR1 is LNHDA and CDR2 SQIVND (reference sequence). With 6 bases clipped from V and 4 bases from J, the junction kept 17 bases outside the gene matches. This CDR3 spans 18 amino acids. The CDR3 bases are TGTGCCAGTAGCCCCATCCCCATTCTGGGACAGGGGATCTATGGCTACACCTTC. Residues: CASSPIPILGQGIYGYTF.

V is TRBV6-5 and J is TRBJ2-7, with TRBD2 matching 9 bases. V lost 0 bases and J lost 2; bases outside the gene matches: 2. Germline CDR1 is MNHEY and CDR2 is SVGAGI. There are 15 residues in the CDR3. CDR3 in DNA: TGTGCCAGCAGTTACTCTCCTAGCGGGGCCTACGAGCAGTACTTC. Protein: CASSYSPSGAYEQYF.

By frequency in the sample, this clonotype is medium-sized (0.01 to 0.1%). The chain uses TRBV19 and TRBJ1-4; perhaps TRBD1 as D (6 bases). Germline CDR1 and CDR2: LNHDA and SQIVND (reference sequence). The CDR3 covers 14 residues. The germline V and J ends were trimmed by 7 bases and 5 bases, with 14 bases remaining between them. CDR3: CASTLDRSNEKLFF. The DNA of the CDR3 is TGTGCCAGTACCCTGGACAGATCGAATGAAAAACTGTTTTTT.